This T cell receptor beta chain was obtained from a study of T cells in Graves' hyperthyroidism and ophthalmopathy. The CDR3 has 14 amino acids. V lost 0 bases and J lost 5, with 7 bases in between. The germline V gene has CDR1 LNHNV and CDR2 YYDKDF (reference sequence). What was amplified from RNA transcripts were TCR beta CDR3 regions. The TCR CDR3 first-round RT-PCR relied on the HTBI primer set. TCRdb re-called the multiplex PCR reads with MiXCR, one entry per CDR3 protein. The sample yields 700,000 to 950,000 distinct CDR3 sequences, roughly a third seen once. Ten or more counts support this clonotype.

Input material: blood. The J gene is TRBJ2-2, the V gene TRBV15; D is undetermined. The sequence came from a woman aged 40 to 50 with Graves' hyperthyroidism. The CDR3 coding sequence is TGTGCCACCAGCAGAGATATCGGGACCGGGGAGCTGTTTTTT. Protein sequence: CATSRDIGTGELFF.